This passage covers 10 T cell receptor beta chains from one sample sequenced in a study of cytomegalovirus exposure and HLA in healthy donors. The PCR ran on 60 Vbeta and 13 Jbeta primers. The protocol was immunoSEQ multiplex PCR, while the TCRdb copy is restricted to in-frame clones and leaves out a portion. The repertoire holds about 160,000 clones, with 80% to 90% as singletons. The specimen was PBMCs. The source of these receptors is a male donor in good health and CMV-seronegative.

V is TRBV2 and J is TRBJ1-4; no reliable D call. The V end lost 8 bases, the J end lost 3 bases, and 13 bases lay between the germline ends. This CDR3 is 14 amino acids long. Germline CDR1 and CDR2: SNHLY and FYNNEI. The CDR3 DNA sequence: TGTGCCAGCCGCCTAGACTTTCCTAATGAAAAACTGTTTTTT. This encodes CASRLDFPNEKLFF.

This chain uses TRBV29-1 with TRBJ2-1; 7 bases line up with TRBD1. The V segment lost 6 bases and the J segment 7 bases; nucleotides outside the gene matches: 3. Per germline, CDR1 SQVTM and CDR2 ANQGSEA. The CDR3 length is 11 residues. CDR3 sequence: CSVVQGNEQFF. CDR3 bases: TGCAGCGTGGTACAGGGGAATGAGCAGTTCTTC.

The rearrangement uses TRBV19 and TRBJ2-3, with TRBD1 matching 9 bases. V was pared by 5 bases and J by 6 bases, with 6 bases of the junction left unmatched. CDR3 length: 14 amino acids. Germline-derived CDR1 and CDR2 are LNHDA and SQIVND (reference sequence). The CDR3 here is CASSQQGARDTQYF. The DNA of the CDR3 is TGTGCCAGTAGTCAACAGGGGGCGCGGGATACGCAGTATTTT.

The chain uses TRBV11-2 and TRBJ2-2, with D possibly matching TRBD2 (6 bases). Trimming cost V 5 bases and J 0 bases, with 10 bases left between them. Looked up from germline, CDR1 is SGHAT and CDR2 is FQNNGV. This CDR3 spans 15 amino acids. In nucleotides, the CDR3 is TGTGCCAGCAGCATACTAGCAACGAACACCGGGGAGCTGTTTTTT. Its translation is CASSILATNTGELFF.

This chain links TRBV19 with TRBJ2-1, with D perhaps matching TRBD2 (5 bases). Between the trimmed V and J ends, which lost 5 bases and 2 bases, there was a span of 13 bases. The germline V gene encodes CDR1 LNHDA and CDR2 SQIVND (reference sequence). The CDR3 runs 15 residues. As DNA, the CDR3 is TGTGCCAGTAGTCTTCCCCGGGGTACCTACAATGAGCAGTTCTTC. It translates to CASSLPRGTYNEQFF.

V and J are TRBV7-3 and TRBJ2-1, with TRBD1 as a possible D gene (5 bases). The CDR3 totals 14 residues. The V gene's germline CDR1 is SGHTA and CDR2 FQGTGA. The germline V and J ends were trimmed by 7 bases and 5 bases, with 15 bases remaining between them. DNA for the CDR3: TGTGCCAGCACTCCAAGGGGTGGGGACAATGAGCAGTTCTTC. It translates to CASTPRGGDNEQFF.

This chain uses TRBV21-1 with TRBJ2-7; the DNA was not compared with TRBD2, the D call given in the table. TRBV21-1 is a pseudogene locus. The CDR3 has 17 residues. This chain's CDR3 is CASSKAGLAGWIYEQYF. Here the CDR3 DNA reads TGTGCCAGCAGCAAAGCGGGACTAGCGGGATGGATTTACGAGCAGTACTTC.

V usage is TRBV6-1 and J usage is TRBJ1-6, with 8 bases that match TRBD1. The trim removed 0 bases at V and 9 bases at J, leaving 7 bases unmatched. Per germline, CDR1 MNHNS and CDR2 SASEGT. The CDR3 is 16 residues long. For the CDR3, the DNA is TGTGCCAGCAGTGAAGCGCTGGGGGGACAGGCTTCACCCCTCCACTTT. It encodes CASSEALGGQASPLHF.

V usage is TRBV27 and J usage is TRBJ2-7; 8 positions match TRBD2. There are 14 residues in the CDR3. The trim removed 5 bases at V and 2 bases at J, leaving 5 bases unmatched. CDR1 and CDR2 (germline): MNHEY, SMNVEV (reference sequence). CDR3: CASSISGTTYEQYF. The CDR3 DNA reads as TGTGCCAGCAGTATTAGCGGGACTACCTACGAGCAGTACTTC.

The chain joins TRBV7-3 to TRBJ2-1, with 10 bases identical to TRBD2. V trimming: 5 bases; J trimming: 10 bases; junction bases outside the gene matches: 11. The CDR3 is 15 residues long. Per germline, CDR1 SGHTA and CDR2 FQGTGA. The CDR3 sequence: CASSPGLAVGGEQFF. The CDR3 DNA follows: TGTGCCAGCAGCCCCGGACTAGCGGTCGGGGGGGAGCAGTTCTTC.